This T cell receptor (beta chain) derives from a study of T cell clones after liver transplantation. CDR3 length: 19 amino acids. V shed 4 bases, J shed 4 bases, and the junction held 16 bases outside the gene matches. Germline CDR1 is SGDLS and CDR2 is YYNGEE. Assay used: immunoSEQ multiplex PCR; TCRdb lists only in-frame clones, some missing. The table shows 85,000 to 110,000 clones, with about 86% occurring only once. The material sequenced was CD4+ T cells from blood, taken approximately 43 months after liver transplant. The chain recombines TRBV9 with TRBJ2-5, with TRBD2 matching over 13 bases. The TCR sequence derives from a human patient who received a liver transplant. A subset of T cells may come from the graft donor. CDR3 sequence: CASSPRLAGGQGRSETQYF. DNA of the CDR3: TGTGCCAGCAGCCCACGACTAGCGGGGGGCCAGGGGAGGTCAGAGACCCAGTACTTC. The whole variable domain, filled in from reference TRBV9 and TRBJ2-5, reads DSGVTQTPKHLITATGQRVTLRCSPRSGDLSVYWYQQSLDQGLQFLIQYYNGEERAKGNILERFSAQQFPDLHSELNLSSLELGDSALYFCASSPRLAGGQGRSETQYFGPGTRLLVL.